The clone carrying this T cell receptor beta chain was picked up many times. Antigen unknown. This record belongs to a study of T-cell reconstitution after alpha-beta-depleted transplantation in children. Preparation of the TCRbeta library involved a method that used unique molecular identifiers. MiXCR, run by TCRdb on the PCR reads, gives a single entry per CDR3 protein. This table has 200,000 to 250,000 distinct CDR3 sequences, around 7.7% appearing once. The CDR3 has 15 amino acids. After removal of 0 bases from V and 3 bases from J, the junction contained 0 bases not matched to a gene. Germline assignment: CDR1 SGHRS and CDR2 YFSETQ. Study findings and constraints: Surviving recipient T cells and thymic progenitors accounted for the high day-60 TCRbeta diversity observed in some patients. Expanded graft clones numbering several hundred reportedly gave rise to alpha-beta T cells about two months after transplant. Most T-cell counts and diversity one year after the transplant came from T cells that were newly produced.

The specimen comprised PBMCs, mostly from graft donor cells, sampled 360 days after TCRalphabeta/CD19-depleted stem cell transplant. This sequence originates from a male patient between 2 and 10 years old who had a stem cell transplant for acute myeloid leukemia, so the T cells may come from the graft donor. The rearrangement links TRBV5-1 to TRBJ2-1; 10 positions match TRBD2. The CDR3 DNA reads as TGCGCCAGCAGCTTGGCTAGCGGGGGCTACAATGAGCAGTTCTTC. This encodes CASSLASGGYNEQFF.